The rows below give T cell receptor beta chains drawn from one sample of a study of post-analysis software for immune sequencing data. Via MiXCR, TCRdb re-called the PCR reads, giving one row per CDR3 protein. The data hold some 500,000 distinct CDR3 sequences, with under 55% observed a single time. Sequenced input: blood. These receptors came from a girl aged 10-17 years with multiple sclerosis. Both conserved end residues are part of each CDR3. D genes are given only for firm matches. Not all rows give a size; the values are once, few, many and, for expanded clones, a class.

clone_size j_call d_call v_call cdr3_nt cdr3_aa
. TRBJ1-4 . TRBV6-5 TGTGCCAGCAGTTACTCTGGCCGGATGAACGAAAAACTGTTTTTT CASSYSGRMNEKLFF
few TRBJ2-1 . TRBV6-1 TGTGCCGTTCTTAGCTTCAATGAGCAGTTCTTC CAVLSFNEQFF
. TRBJ2-7 . TRBV4-2 TGTGCCAGCAGCCCAGACTCCTCCTACAATGAGCAGTACTTC CASSPDSSYNEQYF
. TRBJ2-5 TRBD1 TRBV6-6 TGTGCCAGCACCTGGGGACAGGGAGAGACCCAGTACTTC CASTWGQGETQYF
few TRBJ2-1 TRBD2 TRBV5-5 TGTGCCAGCAGCTTGTTCGCGGGAGTGTCCTACAATGAGCAGTTCTTC CASSLFAGVSYNEQFF
. TRBJ2-7 . TRBV14 TGTGCCAGCAGCCAAGAAGAGAGCGGGCTCTACGAGCAGTACTTC CASSQEESGLYEQYF
. TRBJ2-1 TRBD2 TRBV27 TGTGCCAGCAGCCCTACCGGGACTAGTAGTGATGAGCAGTTCTTC CASSPTGTSSDEQFF
few TRBJ2-3 TRBD2 TRBV7-3 TGTGCCAGCAGCACAACCGGGACTAGCGGAGCAGTTACGCAGTATTTT CASSTTGTSGAVTQYF
few TRBJ2-3 . TRBV6-7 TGTGCCAGCAGTTACTCGGCAGGCCGCACAGATACGCAGTATTTT CASSYSAGRTDTQYF
. TRBJ2-5 TRBD2 TRBV3-1 TGTGCCAGCAGCCACCTTCTAACTAGCGGGAAAGAGACCCAGTACTTC CASSHLLTSGKETQYF
. TRBJ2-1 TRBD2 TRBV20-1 TGCAGTGCTAGAGGGACTAGCGGGACCCCTTCCTACAATGAGCAGTTCTTC CSARGTSGTPSYNEQFF
. TRBJ1-1 . TRBV29-1 TGCAGCGTTGAAGGGGAGGCCAAGGCTTGGGACACTGAAGCTTTCTTT CSVEGEAKAWDTEAFF
. TRBJ2-7 . TRBV7-2 TGTGCCAGCAGCTTAACCGGTGCCTGGCCAACGACCTACGAGCAGTACTTC CASSLTGAWPTTYEQYF
. TRBJ2-5 TRBD1 TRBV7-9 TGTGCCAGCAGCCTCCGACAGGGGGAAAAAGAGACCCAGTACTTC CASSLRQGEKETQYF
. TRBJ1-2 TRBD1 TRBV28 TGTGCCAGCAGTTTATCAGGAAGGGGACAGTATGGCTACACCTTC CASSLSGRGQYGYTF
. TRBJ2-7 TRBD1 TRBV7-9 TGTGCCAGCAGCCCGAGAGGGACAGGGATTAACGAGCAGTACTTC CASSPRGTGINEQYF
few TRBJ1-2 TRBD1 TRBV20-1 TGCAGTGCCAAGGACAGGGACTATGGCTACACCTTC CSAKDRDYGYTF